The present T cell receptor (beta chain) was sequenced within a study of blood T cell repertoires in COVID-19. Background on the study: From the United States, Italy and Spain came samples of acute and convalescent COVID-19. From T cells, B-cell-depleted T cells, or PBMCs came the material, which was cDNA or gDNA.

Study processing details: Nucleated cell number was recorded as an estimate derived from reference gene primer amplification. Measured with immunoSEQ multiplex PCR; TCRdb has only the in-frame clones, and not every one. D and trimming were read from the DNA, whereas the V and J calls and clone size are those reported in that table. The table has roughly 13,000 clones, 80% to 90% seen once. With 3 bases clipped from V and 2 bases from J, the junction kept 3 bases outside the gene matches. CDR1 and CDR2 (germline): KGHSH, LQKENI. This CDR3 has 15 amino acids. The sequencing input was peripheral blood. The receptor was isolated from a human donor in a cohort sampled during active COVID-19. V is TRBV18 and J is TRBJ1-3; the match to TRBD1 covers 8 bases. The CDR3 is CASSPLDRAGNTIYF. In nucleotides, the CDR3 is TGTGCCAGCTCACCTTTGGACAGGGCTGGAAACACCATATATTTT. Full variable domain (remainder filled in from reference TRBV18 and TRBJ1-3): NAGVMQNPRHLVRRRGQEARLRCSPMKGHSHVYWYRQLPEEGLKFMVYLQKENIIDESGMPKERFSAEFPKEGPSILRIQQVVRGDSAAYFCASSPLDRAGNTIYFGEGSWLTVV.